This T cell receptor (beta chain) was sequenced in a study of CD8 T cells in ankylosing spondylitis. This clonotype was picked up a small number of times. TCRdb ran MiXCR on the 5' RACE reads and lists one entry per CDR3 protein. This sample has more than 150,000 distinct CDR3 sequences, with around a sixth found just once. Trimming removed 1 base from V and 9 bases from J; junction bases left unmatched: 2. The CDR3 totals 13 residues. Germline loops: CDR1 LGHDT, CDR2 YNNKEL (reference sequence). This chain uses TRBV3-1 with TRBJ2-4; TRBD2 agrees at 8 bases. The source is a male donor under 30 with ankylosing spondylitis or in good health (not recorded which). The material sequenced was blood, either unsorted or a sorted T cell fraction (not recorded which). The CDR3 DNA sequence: TGTGCCAGCAGCCAAGTCGGGGGGGCCATTCAGTACTTC. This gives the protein CASSQVGGAIQYF.